The T cell receptor beta chain described here comes from a study of blood T cell repertoires in COVID-19. About the research overall: COVID-19 samples, acute and convalescent, were from the United States, Italy and Spain. The cDNA or gDNA used as material had been derived from T cells, B-cell-depleted T cells, or PBMCs.

Original processing notes: By means of reference gene primer amplification, nucleated cell counts were estimated. The table came from immunoSEQ multiplex PCR; TCRdb's copy has only in-frame clones and leaves some out. Clone size and V and J calls were adopted from that table, with D and trimming inferred from the DNA. The sample carries around 23,000 clones, 86% recorded once. Germline CDR1 LNHDA, CDR2 SQIVND (reference sequence). The CDR3 totals 14 residues. V was clipped by 4 bases and J by 4 bases; unmatched bases: 4. The clonotype originates from an elderly woman with active or convalescent COVID-19. What was sequenced was peripheral blood. The V and J genes are TRBV19 and TRBJ2-5, with TRBD1 matching over 9 bases. The CDR3 DNA reads TGTGCCAGTAGTACGGGGACAGGGTTAGAGACCCAGTACTTC. Residues: CASSTGTGLETQYF.